The rows below give T cell receptor beta chains drawn from one sample of a study of blood T cell repertoires in COVID-19. Assay used: immunoSEQ multiplex PCR; TCRdb lists only in-frame clones, some missing. Among approximately 130,000 clones, around four fifths were seen once, and the ten largest hold 20% to 25%. Sequenced material: peripheral blood. The receptors originated from a human donor in a cohort sampled during active COVID-19. CDR3s include the opening cysteine and the closing phenylalanine or tryptophan. Fields, in order: D gene, V gene, J gene, clone size, CDR3 DNA, CDR3 protein. A D gene is named only where the DNA matches it firmly. The listing skips clone size in some rows; elsewhere it reads once, few, many or a size class.

D: TRBD1; V: TRBV11-2; J: TRBJ1-4; size: -; DNA: TGTGCCAGCACCCTAGGACAGGGAAACGTTAATGAAAAACTGTTTTTT; CDR3: CASTLGQGNVNEKLFF
D: TRBD2; V: TRBV19; J: TRBJ2-4; size: -; DNA: TGTGCCAGTAGTAGAATCCCCCGGGAGGTAGCCAAAAACATTCAGTACTTC; CDR3: CASSRIPREVAKNIQYF
D: -; V: TRBV19; J: TRBJ1-1; size: few; DNA: TGTGCCAGTAGTGGACGACAGTTTTCTAACACTGAAGCTTTCTTT; CDR3: CASSGRQFSNTEAFF
D: -; V: TRBV5-6; J: TRBJ1-1; size: few; DNA: TGTGCCAGCAGCTTGGACGGTGAAGCTTTCTTT; CDR3: CASSLDGEAFF
D: -; V: TRBV7-2; J: TRBJ2-3; size: -; DNA: TGTGCCAGCAGCTTGACTAGTACGCAGTATTTT; CDR3: CASSLTSTQYF
D: -; V: TRBV19; J: TRBJ2-7; size: -; DNA: TGTGCCAGTACCCCTCGGGCGGGGAACTCCTACGAGCAGTACTTC; CDR3: CASTPRAGNSYEQYF
D: TRBD2; V: TRBV7-3; J: TRBJ2-3; size: -; DNA: TGTGCCAGCAGCCCCCTAGCGGGCAGCACAGATACGCAGTATTTT; CDR3: CASSPLAGSTDTQYF
D: TRBD1; V: TRBV5-1; J: TRBJ1-1; size: few; DNA: TGCGCCAGTACCGGGACAGGGGTGAACACTGAAGCTTTCTTT; CDR3: CASTGTGVNTEAFF
D: -; V: TRBV4-1; J: TRBJ2-4; size: -; DNA: TGCGCCAGCAGCCAAGTGGGGGGGGCGTCTCGGTACTTC; CDR3: CASSQVGGASRYF
D: TRBD2; V: TRBV9; J: TRBJ2-3; size: -; DNA: TGTGCCAGCAGCGTAGCATCCAGCGGGAGGGGTACAGATACGCAGTATTTT; CDR3: CASSVASSGRGTDTQYF
D: TRBD2; V: TRBV5-5; J: TRBJ2-3; size: -; DNA: TGTGCCAGCAGCTTGGGTAGCGGGAGGGTTGCAGATACGCAGTATTTT; CDR3: CASSLGSGRVADTQYF
D: TRBD2; V: TRBV9; J: TRBJ2-5; size: -; DNA: TGTGCCAGCAGCGTAGCCCTAGCGGAAGAGACCCAGTACTTC; CDR3: CASSVALAEETQYF
D: TRBD1; V: TRBV6-6; J: TRBJ2-5; size: -; DNA: TGTGCCAGCAGCCAGGAGGGACAGGGAGCGCAGACCCAGTACTTC; CDR3: CASSQEGQGAQTQYF
D: -; V: TRBV18; J: TRBJ1-1; size: -; DNA: TGTGCCAGCTCACCAATATTGAACACTGAAGCTTTCTTT; CDR3: CASSPILNTEAFF
D: -; V: TRBV28; J: TRBJ2-1; size: -; DNA: TGTGCCAGCCTACGTTGGGGGGAGTACAATGAGCAGTTCTTC; CDR3: CASLRWGEYNEQFF
D: -; V: TRBV27; J: TRBJ1-2; size: -; DNA: TGTGCCAGCAGTTTGGCAGGGGTTGGTGGCTACACCTTC; CDR3: CASSLAGVGGYTF
D: TRBD2; V: TRBV7-2; J: TRBJ2-5; size: -; DNA: TGTGCCAGCAGCCAGGGACTAGCGGGGGGGCCGGCGCAGACCCAGTACTTC; CDR3: CASSQGLAGGPAQTQYF
D: TRBD2; V: TRBV7-2; J: TRBJ2-7; size: -; DNA: TGTGCCAGCAGCTTAGCCTTTAGCGGGAGCTCCCACGAGCAGTACTTC; CDR3: CASSLAFSGSSHEQYF